The sequence of this T cell receptor (beta chain) was determined in a study of early T cells in non-severe SARS-CoV-2 infection. Overall study: Whole-blood bulk RNA, unsorted, was sequenced, and chains were unpaired.

Study-level points and caveats: Private and CD4 specificities were missed by VDJdb matching, skewed to anti-spike CD8.

Points on this clonotype: Its cognate antigen is unknown.

Germline V gene data show CDR1 as MNHEY and CDR2 as SVGEGT. The CDR3 contains 15 residues. Trimming took 6 bases from V and 5 from J; bases not matched to a gene: 7. Researchers tagged individual cDNA molecules with unique molecular identifiers. TCRdb reprocessed the 5' RACE reads via MiXCR and lists one record per CDR3 protein. The sample contains about 60,000 distinct CDR3 sequences, 9.5% to 15% of which appear only once. The TCR originated in an adult who was a healthcare worker with PCR-confirmed SARS-CoV-2 infection or an uninfected control (not recorded which). Sample: whole blood. The chain combines TRBV6-2 or TRBV6-3 with TRBJ2-3; 11 bases map to TRBD2. The CDR3 DNA follows: TGTGCCAGCAGCACCAAGCTAGCGGGGGGAGATACGCAGTATTTT. It is translated as CASSTKLAGGDTQYF.